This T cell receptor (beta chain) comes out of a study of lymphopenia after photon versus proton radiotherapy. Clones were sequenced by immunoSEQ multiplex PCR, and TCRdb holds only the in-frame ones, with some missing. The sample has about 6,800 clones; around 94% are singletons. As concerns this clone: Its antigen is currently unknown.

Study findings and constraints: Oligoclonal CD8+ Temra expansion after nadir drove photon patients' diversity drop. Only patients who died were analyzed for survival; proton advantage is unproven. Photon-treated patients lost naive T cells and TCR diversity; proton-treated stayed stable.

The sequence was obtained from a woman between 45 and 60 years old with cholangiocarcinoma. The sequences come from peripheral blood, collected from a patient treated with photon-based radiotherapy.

The CDR3 bases are TGTGCCAGCAGCCCTAGAGGCGGGACGGGAGGACCTGAAGCTTTCTTT. It encodes CASSPRGGTGGPEAFF. The chain has TRBV9 and TRBJ1-1, with TRBD1 as a possible D gene (5 bases). The CDR3 loop spans 16 amino acids. Trimming took 4 bases from V and 6 from J, leaving 22 bases between them. CDR1 is SGDLS, CDR2 YYNGEE, per germline.